This T cell receptor beta chain comes out of a study of T cells after yellow fever vaccination. From the 5' RACE reads, TCRdb called clonotypes with MiXCR, one entry per CDR3 protein. The table includes about 210,000 distinct CDR3 sequences, about 3% detected once. CDR3 length equals 13 residues. From germline, CDR1 is DFQATT and CDR2 SNEGSKA (reference sequence). V was trimmed by 5 bases and J by 6 bases, leaving 14 bases between them. This clonotype has a handful of counts. Its antigen is currently unknown. Study-level points and caveats: Post-booster repertoires contained most primary-vaccination clones again (about 96% CD4, approximately 88% CD8). Weaker, the secondary response peaked sooner, at day 5 versus 15.

The sample here was CD4+ T cells sorted from PBMCs, taken 10 days after the yellow fever booster vaccination. J is TRBJ1-5 and V is TRBV20-1; tentatively, D is TRBD1 (5 bases). The clonotype was recovered from a man aged 18 to 30 who received the YFV17D yellow fever vaccine. The CDR3 DNA sequence: TGCAGTGCTGGAGTGGCAGGGAGTCAGCCCCAGCATTTT. This sequence encodes CSAGVAGSQPQHF.